The clone carrying this T cell receptor (beta chain) was seen just once. The V segment lost 6 bases and the J segment 8 bases; nucleotides outside the gene matches: 4. The CDR3 is 13 amino acids. Per the germline V gene, CDR1 is MNHEY and CDR2 is SMNVEV (reference sequence). This entry belongs to a study of blood T cell repertoires in COVID-19. Overall study: Both acute and convalescent COVID-19 samples were obtained from the United States, Italy and Spain. PBMCs, B-cell-depleted T cells, or T cells provided the cDNA or gDNA that made up the material.

The assay was immunoSEQ multiplex PCR, and TCRdb's table has in-frame clones only and misses some. The sample lists approximately 190,000 clones; about 81% were seen once. The clonotype comes from a man aged 30 to 39 with active or convalescent COVID-19. The specimen was peripheral blood. The chain links TRBV27 to TRBJ1-6; TRBD1 aligns across 7 bases. CDR3 sequence reads: CASRDRSDSPLHF. Here the CDR3 DNA reads TGTGCCAGCAGGGACAGGTCCGATTCACCCCTCCACTTT.